A selection of T cell receptor beta chains follows, all from one sample in a study of blood T cell repertoires in COVID-19. Produced via immunoSEQ multiplex PCR; TCRdb's table is partial and in-frame only. The profile shows about 200,000 clones, 82% of them singletons. Sequences were obtained from peripheral blood. The receptors here all came from a woman older than 75 with COVID-19, enrolled during active disease. The CDR3 runs from the conserved cysteine through the conserved F or W.

CDR3 length: 13; J gene: TRBJ1-1; V gene: TRBV6-1; CDR3 protein: CASSEGQNTEAFF
CDR3 length: 14; J gene: TRBJ1-1; V gene: TRBV7-3; CDR3 protein: CASSPHRVNTEAFF
CDR3 length: 16; J gene: TRBJ2-1; V gene: TRBV5-4; CDR3 protein: CASSLRSGGPINEQFF
CDR3 length: 14; J gene: TRBJ1-1; V gene: TRBV28; CDR3 protein: CASTRTGAATEAFF
CDR3 length: 13; J gene: TRBJ1-2; V gene: TRBV25-1; CDR3 protein: CASSPRGDYGYTF
CDR3 length: 13; J gene: TRBJ1-2; V gene: TRBV5-4; CDR3 protein: CASTSGTARGYTF
CDR3 length: 13; J gene: TRBJ1-2; V gene: TRBV5-5; CDR3 protein: CASSWDRGQGYTF
CDR3 length: 14; J gene: TRBJ2-5; V gene: TRBV28; CDR3 protein: CASTGSGGLKTQYF
CDR3 length: 14; J gene: TRBJ2-2; V gene: TRBV5-4; CDR3 protein: CASSTGGAAGELFF
CDR3 length: 15; J gene: TRBJ2-7; V gene: TRBV6-5; CDR3 protein: CASSEPGLVSYEQYF
CDR3 length: 15; J gene: TRBJ1-4; V gene: TRBV5-6; CDR3 protein: CASSLVAGGEEKLFF
CDR3 length: 17; J gene: TRBJ2-3; V gene: TRBV5-1; CDR3 protein: CASSLPGTGGGTDTQYF
CDR3 length: 16; J gene: TRBJ2-6; V gene: TRBV4-3; CDR3 protein: CASTTQGGSGANVLTF
CDR3 length: 13; J gene: TRBJ2-7; V gene: TRBV10-3; CDR3 protein: CAISGQGAYEQYF
CDR3 length: 15; J gene: TRBJ1-1; V gene: TRBV24-1; CDR3 protein: CATSDSRGRNTEAFF
CDR3 length: 16; J gene: TRBJ2-7; V gene: TRBV7-9; CDR3 protein: CASSLGQGRRTSEQYF
CDR3 length: 17; J gene: TRBJ2-3; V gene: TRBV5-1; CDR3 protein: CASSTGLAGGFTDTQYF
CDR3 length: 15; J gene: TRBJ1-6; V gene: TRBV6-5; CDR3 protein: CASSYRGQVDSPLHF
CDR3 length: 14; J gene: TRBJ2-2; V gene: TRBV19; CDR3 protein: CASSIAGAGGELFF
CDR3 length: 15; J gene: TRBJ1-2; V gene: TRBV2; CDR3 protein: CASRMSGQGHYGYTF
CDR3 length: 14; J gene: TRBJ1-2; V gene: TRBV19; CDR3 protein: CASSTALRGYGYTF
CDR3 length: 13; J gene: TRBJ2-1; V gene: TRBV11-2; CDR3 protein: CASSLRLYNEQFF
CDR3 length: 16; J gene: TRBJ1-6; V gene: TRBV5-1; CDR3 protein: CASSPRGTANNSPLHF
CDR3 length: 14; J gene: TRBJ1-5; V gene: TRBV5-1; CDR3 protein: CASSTGTGLQPQHF
CDR3 length: 14; J gene: TRBJ1-1; V gene: TRBV28; CDR3 protein: CASRYRGRETEAFF
CDR3 length: 13; J gene: TRBJ1-1; V gene: TRBV10-3; CDR3 protein: CALRATELAEAFF
CDR3 length: 15; J gene: TRBJ2-2; V gene: TRBV5-1; CDR3 protein: CASSLVGGGPGELFF
CDR3 length: 16; J gene: TRBJ2-2; V gene: TRBV19; CDR3 protein: CASSIVAGGGTGELFF
CDR3 length: 10; J gene: TRBJ1-1; V gene: TRBV29-1; CDR3 protein: CSAQNTEAFF
CDR3 length: 13; J gene: TRBJ2-5; V gene: TRBV5-4; CDR3 protein: CASSPGVEETQYF
CDR3 length: 15; J gene: TRBJ2-3; V gene: TRBV9; CDR3 protein: CASSKRGAVVDTQYF
CDR3 length: 14; J gene: TRBJ2-5; V gene: TRBV3-1/TRBV3-2; CDR3 protein: CASSQSGGAGTQYF
CDR3 length: 19; J gene: TRBJ2-7; V gene: TRBV19; CDR3 protein: CASSIGSEVAHKRHYEQYF
CDR3 length: 16; J gene: TRBJ2-3; V gene: TRBV7-2; CDR3 protein: CASSFPLAGGTDTQYF
CDR3 length: 14; J gene: TRBJ1-4; V gene: TRBV5-1; CDR3 protein: CASSYGQGEGKLFF
CDR3 length: 15; J gene: TRBJ2-5; V gene: TRBV18; CDR3 protein: CASSPGQGRVMTQYF
CDR3 length: 12; J gene: TRBJ1-2; V gene: TRBV4-1; CDR3 protein: CASSQGVYGYTF
CDR3 length: 13; J gene: TRBJ1-2; V gene: TRBV12-3/TRBV12-4; CDR3 protein: CASSSGQGYGYTF
CDR3 length: 14; J gene: TRBJ1-5; V gene: TRBV7-2; CDR3 protein: CASSSSGSNQPQHF
CDR3 length: 15; J gene: TRBJ1-5; V gene: TRBV6-5; CDR3 protein: CASGPQGGSNQPQHF
CDR3 length: 15; J gene: TRBJ1-1; V gene: TRBV5-1; CDR3 protein: CASSLQTGLSPEAFF
CDR3 length: 15; J gene: TRBJ1-6; V gene: TRBV30; CDR3 protein: CAWSVRQGDNSPLHF